This is a list of T cell receptor beta chains from one sample in a study of PD-1 blockade in mismatch repair-deficient tumors. TCRdb keeps only in-frame clones here, not all; method: immunoSEQ multiplex PCR. Among about 130,000 clones listed, 85% to 90% were seen once. The source material was peripheral blood, sampled 72 weeks after starting pembrolizumab. The receptors were sampled from an adult with mismatch repair-deficient cancer. CDR3s include the opening cysteine and the closing phenylalanine or tryptophan. Fields, in order: V gene, clone size, J gene, D gene, CDR3 protein, CDR3 DNA. D genes are given only for firm matches. Only some rows state a clone size, as once, few, many or a class for expanded clones.

TRBV4-1	once	TRBJ2-1	NA	CASRLGTFTYNEQFF	TGCGCCAGCAGACTAGGGACATTCACCTACAATGAGCAGTTCTTC
TRBV19	NA	TRBJ2-7	TRBD1	CASSTRIDRGRLGEQYF	TGTGCCAGTAGTACCCGGATCGACAGGGGGCGACTGGGGGAGCAGTACTTC
TRBV14	NA	TRBJ2-2	NA	CASSRFSSPAGTGELFF	TGTGCCAGCAGCCGTTTTTCCAGCCCGGCTGGCACCGGGGAGCTGTTTTTT
TRBV11-2	NA	TRBJ2-1	TRBD1	CASSSKGGDEQFF	TGTGCCAGCAGCTCAAAAGGGGGCGATGAGCAGTTCTTC
TRBV7-2	NA	TRBJ2-1	TRBD2	CASSAGTSGWNEQFF	TGTGCCAGCAGCGCCGGGACTAGCGGGTGGAATGAGCAGTTCTTC
TRBV29-1	NA	TRBJ1-4	TRBD1	CSVEDWGTESTNEKLFF	TGCAGCGTTGAAGATTGGGGGACAGAGTCAACTAATGAAAAACTGTTTTTT
TRBV11-3	NA	TRBJ2-1	TRBD2	CASSLFSGSVGEQFF	TGTGCCAGCAGCTTATTTAGCGGGAGTGTGGGTGAGCAGTTCTTC
TRBV4-1	NA	TRBJ2-7	NA	CASSPPGQTGEQYF	TGCGCCAGCAGCCCCCCAGGACAAACTGGCGAGCAGTACTTC
TRBV28	NA	TRBJ2-5	NA	CATSWGKETQYF	TGTGCCACCTCATGGGGTAAAGAGACCCAGTACTTC
TRBV21-1	NA	TRBJ2-3	NA	CASSKTTGTYTDTQYF	TGTGCCAGCAGCAAAACTACGGGGACTTACACAGATACGCAGTATTTT
TRBV18	NA	TRBJ2-6	NA	CASSSSGANVLTF	TGTGCCAGCTCGTCCTCTGGGGCCAACGTCCTGACTTTC
TRBV5-1	NA	TRBJ2-1	TRBD2	CASSSSGGYNEQFF	TGCGCCAGCAGCTCCTCGGGAGGGTACAATGAGCAGTTCTTC
TRBV4-1	NA	TRBJ1-1	NA	CASSPQPGQTNTEAFF	TGCGCCAGCAGCCCCCAGCCAGGACAGACGAACACTGAAGCTTTCTTT
TRBV4-3	NA	TRBJ2-7	NA	CASSQDEQYF	TGCGCCAGCAGCCAAGACGAGCAGTACTTC
TRBV30	NA	TRBJ1-2	TRBD1	CANRGWGYTF	TGTGCTAACAGGGGTTGGGGCTACACCTTC
TRBV18	NA	TRBJ2-1	NA	CASSPGRLAPLWEQFF	TGTGCCAGCTCACCGGGTCGGCTAGCCCCTCTTTGGGAGCAGTTCTTC
TRBV6-1	NA	TRBJ1-1	NA	CASNWSWNTEAFF	TGTGCCAGCAACTGGTCGTGGAACACTGAAGCTTTCTTT
TRBV9	NA	TRBJ2-1	TRBD2	CASSERSPDGDYAYNEQFF	TGTGCCAGCAGCGAGAGATCTCCCGACGGGGACTACGCCTACAATGAGCAGTTCTTC
TRBV4-1	once	TRBJ2-1	TRBD1	CASSQALVRGQNEQFF	TGCGCCAGCAGCCAAGCCCTTGTGAGGGGGCAGAATGAGCAGTTCTTC
TRBV7-2	NA	TRBJ2-5	TRBD1	CASSLRDRGRLRAVETQYF	TGTGCCAGCAGCCTCCGGGACAGGGGGCGGTTGAGAGCGGTGGAGACCCAGTACTTC
TRBV11-3	NA	TRBJ2-7	TRBD2	CASSLIWSGRSAYEQYF	TGTGCCAGCAGCTTAATTTGGAGCGGGAGATCCGCCTACGAGCAGTACTTC
TRBV5-1	NA	TRBJ2-1	TRBD2	CASRYSWSGRDEQFF	TGCGCCAGCAGATACAGTTGGAGCGGGAGAGATGAGCAGTTCTTC
TRBV7-9	few	TRBJ2-7	TRBD2	CASSLVMGLAGGYHEQYF	TGTGCCAGCAGCTTAGTGATGGGACTAGCGGGAGGTTACCACGAGCAGTACTTC
TRBV11-1	NA	TRBJ2-1	NA	CASSLRGNYNEQFF	TGTGCCAGCAGCTTACGAGGGAACTACAATGAGCAGTTCTTC
TRBV5-6	NA	TRBJ2-3	NA	CASSPGHPGGKQYF	TGTGCCAGCAGCCCGGGACACCCCGGGGGTAAGCAGTATTTT
TRBV10-3	NA	TRBJ2-5	NA	CAIRGPPNQETQYF	TGTGCCATCCGGGGACCCCCGAACCAAGAGACCCAGTACTTC
TRBV11-2	NA	TRBJ2-7	NA	CASSLTATPYEQYF	TGTGCCAGCAGCTTAACAGCTACCCCCTACGAGCAGTACTTC
TRBV28	NA	TRBJ2-2	NA	CASSLRPGLNTGELFF	TGTGCCAGCAGTTTACGTCCGGGACTGAACACCGGGGAGCTGTTTTTT
TRBV18	NA	TRBJ2-2	NA	CASSPETGITGELFF	TGTGCCAGCTCACCGGAGACAGGAATCACCGGGGAGCTGTTTTTT
TRBV9	NA	TRBJ1-2	NA	CASSLSLGGNYGYTF	TGTGCCAGCAGCCTCAGTCTAGGAGGGAACTATGGCTACACCTTC
TRBV19	NA	TRBJ2-1	NA	CASSIAIRGSYNEQFF	TGTGCCAGTAGTATAGCTATCAGGGGATCCTACAATGAGCAGTTCTTC
TRBV7-6	NA	TRBJ2-1	NA	CASSIQGVYSGGNEQFF	TGTGCCAGCAGCATCCAAGGGGTGTACTCAGGAGGGAATGAGCAGTTCTTC
TRBV11-2	medium-sized	TRBJ2-7	NA	CASSLGTAAEQYF	TGTGCCAGCAGCTTAGGGACAGCGGCCGAGCAGTACTTC
TRBV5-4	NA	TRBJ1-2	TRBD1	CASSLADRAAGYTF	TGTGCCAGCAGCTTGGCCGACAGGGCGGCTGGCTACACCTTC
TRBV5-4	NA	TRBJ2-2	NA	CASSLGGTGELFF	TGTGCCAGCAGCTTGGGAGGGACCGGGGAGCTGTTTTTT
TRBV27	NA	TRBJ1-1	NA	CASSLFAGSTEAFF	TGTGCCAGCAGTTTATTCGCAGGGTCCACTGAAGCTTTCTTT
TRBV30	NA	TRBJ2-1	NA	CAWNFGGPNEQFF	TGTGCCTGGAATTTTGGCGGACCTAATGAGCAGTTCTTC
TRBV4-3	NA	TRBJ1-2	NA	CASSQETGFYGYTF	TGCGCCAGCAGCCAAGAGACGGGATTCTATGGCTACACCTTC
TRBV21-1	NA	TRBJ2-6	NA	CASSLGPRQANVLTF	TGTGCCAGCAGCCTTGGGCCCCGCCAGGCCAACGTCCTGACTTTC
TRBV10-2	NA	TRBJ2-1	NA	CASMRGGNEQFF	TGCGCCAGCATGAGGGGGGGCAATGAGCAGTTCTTC
TRBV11-2	NA	TRBJ2-7	NA	CASSLELAYEQYF	TGTGCCAGCAGCTTAGAACTAGCTTACGAGCAGTACTTC
TRBV28	NA	TRBJ2-3	NA	CASSALDKGDTQYF	TGTGCCAGCAGTGCACTCGACAAGGGAGATACGCAGTATTTT
TRBV6-4	NA	TRBJ2-7	TRBD2	CASSDPVYGEVAGGLVSYEQYF	TGTGCCAGCAGTGACCCTGTCTATGGGGAAGTAGCGGGAGGACTCGTCTCCTACGAGCAGTACTTC
TRBV13	NA	TRBJ2-7	NA	CASSLGLSGNEQYF	TGTGCCAGCAGCTTAGGACTATCAGGTAACGAGCAGTACTTC
TRBV4-1	few	TRBJ2-1	TRBD1	CASSQNRDRVNEQFF	TGCGCCAGCAGCCAAAACCGGGACAGGGTCAATGAGCAGTTCTTC
TRBV19	NA	TRBJ1-1	NA	CASSPTGIVEAFF	TGTGCCAGTAGCCCCACGGGGATTGTTGAAGCTTTCTTT